This record covers a single T cell receptor beta chain. The entry originates in a study of early T cells in non-severe SARS-CoV-2 infection. Across the study: Bulk RNA from unsorted whole blood was sequenced; chains were unpaired.

Attachment of unique molecular identifiers to individual cDNA molecules was performed. TCRdb called the 5' RACE reads again in MiXCR, with one record for every CDR3 protein. In the table there are some 82,000 distinct CDR3 sequences, 5% to 7% of which are singletons. Trimming left V 6 bases short and J 2 bases short, with 17 bases between. Germline CDR1 WSHSY, CDR2 SAAADI. The CDR3 loop spans 17 amino acids. J is TRBJ1-6 and V is TRBV10-2; TRBD1 might be the D (6 bases). The clonotype originates from an adult who was a healthcare worker with PCR-confirmed SARS-CoV-2 infection or an uninfected control (not recorded which). The sample taken for sequencing was whole blood. The CDR3 DNA is TGCGCCAGCAGCCACAGGACAGCAAGCACCTATAATTCACCCCTCCACTTT. This translates into CASSHRTASTYNSPLHF.